A selection of T cell receptor beta chains follows, all from one sample in a study of blood T cell repertoires in COVID-19. Libraries were prepared by immunoSEQ multiplex PCR; TCRdb keeps only in-frame clonotypes and omits some of them. The repertoire holds just over 300,000 clones, under 90% seen once, with roughly 4% in the top ten. The sequenced sample was PBMCs or T cells enriched from blood (not recorded which). These receptors were obtained from a man aged 25 to 40 who had recovered from COVID-19. Each CDR3 is given with its conserved first and last residue. Each record gives: V gene, clone size, J gene, D gene, CDR3 protein, CDR3 DNA. A D gene is named only where the DNA matches it firmly. The size entry is marked missing in some rows and otherwise reads once, few, many or a size class.

>TRBV2|NA|TRBJ1-2|NA
CASSDVTEVYGYTF
TGTGCCAGCAGTGACGTGACGGAGGTCTATGGCTACACCTTC
>TRBV19|NA|TRBJ2-3|TRBD2
CASRRYTLLAGESDTQYF
TGTGCCAGTAGAAGATATACGCTCCTAGCGGGAGAAAGTGATACGCAGTATTTT
>TRBV5-1|NA|TRBJ2-1|TRBD2
CASSLTSGTYNEQFF
TGCGCCAGCAGCTTGACTAGCGGGACCTACAATGAGCAGTTCTTC
>TRBV24-1|few|TRBJ1-5|NA
CATRESGYSNQPQHF
TGTGCCACCAGGGAGTCAGGGTATAGCAATCAGCCCCAGCATTTT
>TRBV7-2|NA|TRBJ1-5|NA
CASSLPSGPQHF
TGTGCCAGCAGCCTTCCGAGTGGGCCCCAGCATTTT
>TRBV14|NA|TRBJ2-7|NA
CASSSLQRTYEQYF
TGTGCCAGCAGTTCATTACAGAGAACCTACGAGCAGTACTTC
>TRBV19|NA|TRBJ2-2|TRBD2
CASSIEISGLAGGPDTGELFF
TGTGCCAGTAGTATAGAAATCTCGGGACTAGCGGGAGGGCCCGACACCGGGGAGCTGTTTTTT
>TRBV7-7|once|TRBJ2-1|NA
CASSLEVGVGYNEQFF
TGTGCTAGCAGCTTAGAAGTAGGGGTCGGCTACAATGAGCAGTTCTTC
>TRBV19|NA|TRBJ1-6|TRBD1
CASSPPGTARGSPLHF
TGTGCCAGTAGTCCGCCGGGGACAGCCCGAGGGTCACCCCTCCACTTT
>TRBV2|NA|TRBJ2-1|TRBD2
CASRTGTTVVNEQFF
TGTGCCAGCAGGACCGGGACTACTGTGGTCAATGAGCAGTTCTTC
>TRBV3-1/TRBV3-2|once|TRBJ2-3|NA
CASSPTGRGLSTDTQYF
TGTGCCAGCAGCCCGACTGGGCGGGGGCTAAGCACAGATACGCAGTATTTT
>TRBV9|NA|TRBJ2-2|NA
CASSVVEGGELFF
TGTGCCAGCAGCGTAGTCGAGGGCGGGGAGCTGTTTTTT
>TRBV11-3|few|TRBJ2-7|NA
CASSSPVQQYF
TGTGCCAGCAGCTCCCCCGTCCAGCAGTACTTC
>TRBV18|NA|TRBJ1-3|NA
CASSPTTGPSGNTIYF
TGTGCCAGCTCACCAACCACAGGCCCCTCTGGAAACACCATATATTTT
>TRBV3-1/TRBV3-2|many|TRBJ1-6|TRBD1
CASSQGTGDSPLHF
TGTGCCAGCAGCCAGGGGACAGGGGATTCACCCCTCCACTTT
>TRBV5-4|NA|TRBJ2-1|TRBD2
CASSVSGTSGVGSYNEQFF
TGTGCCAGCAGCGTATCCGGGACTAGCGGTGTGGGCTCCTACAATGAGCAGTTCTTC
>TRBV3-1/TRBV3-2|NA|TRBJ2-5|TRBD1
CASSHLPGQGGETQYF
TGTGCCAGCAGCCATCTACCTGGACAGGGGGGGGAGACCCAGTACTTC
>TRBV30|NA|TRBJ1-1|NA
CAWSQSRGRTEAFF
TGTGCCTGGAGTCAAAGCAGGGGCAGAACTGAAGCTTTCTTT
>TRBV9|NA|TRBJ1-1|NA
CASSGRGSQMGNTEAFF
TGTGCCAGCAGCGGCAGGGGATCCCAGATGGGGAACACTGAAGCTTTCTTT
>TRBV10-3|NA|TRBJ2-7|TRBD1
CAISERGDRGNEQYF
TGTGCCATCAGTGAGAGAGGAGACAGGGGCAACGAGCAGTACTTC
>TRBV24-1|NA|TRBJ1-1|NA
CATSDSPGAEAFF
TGTGCCACCAGTGACAGCCCTGGGGCCGAAGCTTTCTTT
>TRBV5-1|NA|TRBJ2-5|NA
CASSLEGYRRETQYF
TGCGCCAGCAGCTTGGAGGGCTACCGGAGGGAGACCCAGTACTTC
>TRBV24-1|once|TRBJ2-3|TRBD2
CATSDRGLAEPDTQYF
TGTGCCACCAGTGATCGGGGACTAGCGGAACCAGATACGCAGTATTTT
>TRBV5-1|NA|TRBJ2-2|TRBD1
CASSYDRATGELFF
TGCGCCAGCAGCTATGACAGGGCAACCGGGGAGCTGTTTTTT
>TRBV6-1|NA|TRBJ1-4|NA
CASSDRDATNEKLFF
TGTGCCAGCAGTGACAGGGATGCAACTAATGAAAAACTGTTTTTT
>TRBV28|NA|TRBJ1-4|NA
CASSLGGAAAHEKLFF
TGTGCCAGCAGTTTGGGCGGGGCGGCGGCCCATGAAAAACTGTTTTTT
>TRBV5-1|NA|TRBJ1-6|TRBD1
CASSPWTGDNSPLHF
TGCGCCAGCAGCCCATGGACAGGGGATAATTCACCCCTCCACTTT
>TRBV6-5|NA|TRBJ2-3|TRBD1
CASPHRGRGTDTQYF
TGTGCCAGCCCCCACAGGGGGCGAGGCACAGATACGCAGTATTTT